These 29 T cell receptor beta chains were all obtained from the same sample, sequenced in a study of neurological immune-mediated disorders. TCRdb reprocessed the 5' RACE reads with MiXCR, giving one entry per CDR3 protein. There are some 95,000 distinct CDR3 sequences in the sample; around 3.3% occur only once, and under 6.5% lies in the top ten. Sequenced: PBMCs. These receptors came from a woman younger than 30 with multiple sclerosis.

This clonotype showed up just a few times. This chain links TRBV6-4 with TRBJ1-1; D remains ambiguous. Germline loops: CDR1 MRHNA, CDR2 SNTAGT. The V and J ends lost 3 bases and 2 bases respectively, with 7 bases between them. This CDR3 is built from 13 residues. The DNA for the CDR3 is TGTGCCAGCAGTGAAGCTGCTAACACTGAAGCTTTCTTT. Its translation is CASSEAANTEAFF.

This clonotype occurred many times. The V gene is TRBV6-6, the J gene TRBJ2-1; perhaps D is TRBD1 or TRBD2 (7 bases each). The V and J ends lost 0 bases and 2 bases respectively, with 14 bases between them. CDR3 length: 17 amino acids. CDR1 is MNHNY, CDR2 SVGAGI, per germline (reference sequence). Written as DNA, the CDR3 is TGTGCCAGCAGTTACTCAGGGGGGGGGACAGCCTACAATGAGCAGTTCTTC. Protein sequence: CASSYSGGGTAYNEQFF.

With respect to this clonotype: Since a much larger clone is just one base distant, this may be a read error. The chain couples TRBV5-1 to TRBJ1-1; D is unresolved. Germline CDR1 reads SGHRS; CDR2 reads YFSETQ. This CDR3 has 13 residues. The CDR3 reads CASSTIMNTAAFF. For the CDR3, the DNA is TGCGCCAGCAGCACCATCATGAACACTGCAGCTTTCTTT.

In its sample, this clonotype was seen many times. The V call is TRBV20-1, the J call TRBJ1-4, with no clear D. The CDR3 spans 15 residues. The germline V gene encodes CDR1 DFQATT and CDR2 SNEGSKA (reference sequence). V lost 0 bases, J lost 5 bases, and 13 bases lay in between. The CDR3: CSARDPLGRNEKLFF. The DNA of the CDR3 is TGCAGTGCTAGAGATCCCCTTGGGCGGAATGAAAAACTGTTTTTT.

This clonotype was counted many times. This chain uses TRBV27 with TRBJ1-2; TRBD1 agrees at 8 bases. This CDR3 comprises 13 residues. The germline V gene encodes CDR1 MNHEY and CDR2 SMNVEV (reference sequence). Trimming cost V 3 bases and J 7 bases; bases outside gene matches: 4. The CDR3, as DNA: TGTGCCAGCAGTTTGGGGACAGGCATTGGCTACACCTTC. This encodes CASSLGTGIGYTF.

This clonotype was counted many times. The J gene is TRBJ1-5, the V gene TRBV12-3 or TRBV12-4, with a weak D call TRBD1 (5 bases). V lost 5 bases and J 9 bases, leaving 14 bases between the germline ends. This CDR3 region has 13 residues. CDR3 sequence reads: CASSGVGVRPQHF. As DNA, the CDR3 is TGTGCCAGCAGTGGGGTGGGGGTACGGCCCCAGCATTTT.

This clonotype was seen ten or more times. The genes are TRBV7-2 and TRBJ2-1; D may be TRBD2 (6 bases). The CDR3 length is 14 residues. Trimming removed 4 bases at V and 7 bases at J, with 14 bases between. The germline V gene has CDR1 SGHTA and CDR2 FQGNSA. CDR3 coding DNA: TGTGCCAGCAGCTCAGGAGGGTCGTCAAATGAGCAGTTCTTC. It encodes CASSSGGSSNEQFF.

Ten or more counts support this clonotype. V and J are TRBV9 and TRBJ1-1, with a weak D call TRBD1 (5 bases). The CDR3 is 12 residues long. Trimming took off 2 bases at V and 4 bases at J, with 6 bases between the two ends. The germline V gene has CDR1 SGDLS and CDR2 YYNGEE. In DNA form, the CDR3 reads TGTGCCAGCAGCGTCCAGGGCACTGAAGCTTTCTTT. Protein product: CASSVQGTEAFF. Full variable domain (remainder filled in from reference TRBV9 and TRBJ1-1): DSGVTQTPKHLITATGQRVTLRCSPRSGDLSVYWYQQSLDQGLQFLIQYYNGEERAKGNILERFSAQQFPDLHSELNLSSLELGDSALYFCASSVQGTEAFFGQGTRLTVV.

This clonotype was detected many times. This chain connects TRBV7-6 to TRBJ2-3; 8 nucleotides match TRBD1. The ends lost 4 bases at V and 8 bases at J; junction bases unmatched: 8. Germline lookup yields CDR1 SGHVS and CDR2 FNYEAQ. CDR3 length equals 14 residues. The CDR3 DNA is TGTGCCAGCAGCTACGCCCTAGACAGGGGTACGCAGTATTTT. Translated: CASSYALDRGTQYF.

This clonotype was counted ten times or more. The genes are TRBV20-1 and TRBJ1-1, with D perhaps TRBD1 (6 bases). Germline V lookup: CDR1 DFQATT, CDR2 SNEGSKA (reference sequence). There are 14 residues in the CDR3. V was pared by 2 bases and J by 0 bases, with 10 bases between. The CDR3 protein is CSARLGHMNTEAFF. The CDR3 coding sequence is TGCAGTGCTAGACTGGGACACATGAACACTGAAGCTTTCTTT.

There are a few counts of this clonotype. The chain is built from TRBV7-2 and TRBJ1-4; unclear D gene. CDR1 and CDR2 from the germline V gene are SGHTA and FQGNSA. The CDR3 loop spans 14 amino acids. The germline V and J ends were trimmed by 5 bases and 0 bases, with 7 bases remaining between them. CDR3 sequence: CASSPGATNEKLFF. CDR3 bases: TGTGCCAGCAGCCCGGGTGCAACTAATGAAAAACTGTTTTTT.

This clonotype was counted many times. The chain combines TRBV5-1 with TRBJ2-7, with 12 bases fitting TRBD2. Germline CDR1 reads SGHRS; CDR2 reads YFSETQ. The length of the CDR3 is 13 residues. V shed 5 bases, J shed 4 bases, and the junction held 1 base outside the gene matches. The CDR3 sequence is CASRLAGGYEQYF. CDR3 DNA sequence: TGCGCCAGCAGACTAGCGGGAGGATACGAGCAGTACTTC. Full variable domain (outside the CDR3, taken from reference TRBV5-1 and TRBJ2-7): KAGVTQTPRYLIKTRGQQVTLSCSPISGHRSVSWYQQTPGQGLQFLFEYFSETQRNKGNFPGRFSGRQFSNSRSEMNVSTLELGDSALYLCASRLAGGYEQYFGPGTRLTVT.

In its sample, this clonotype was seen many times. The chain combines TRBV5-1 with TRBJ2-1; tentative D call: TRBD1 (5 bases). Germline values: CDR1 SGHRS, CDR2 YFSETQ. V shed 0 bases and J shed 4 bases, with 14 bases lying between them. CDR3 length: 16 residues. In nucleotides, the CDR3 is TGCGCCAGCAGCTTGGGCTATGGGTCAGGGTACAATGAGCAGTTCTTC. Translating gives CASSLGYGSGYNEQFF.

This clonotype was seen at least ten times. The DNA for the CDR3 is TGTGCCAGCAGTACCCGCGGGACTAGCGGTTACAATGAGCAGTTCTTC. Amino acid sequence: CASSTRGTSGYNEQFF. V gene TRBV28 combines with J gene TRBJ2-1; the match to TRBD2 covers 11 bases. This CDR3 has 16 amino acids. V trimming: 5 bases; J trimming: 4 bases; junction bases outside the gene matches: 7. The V gene's germline CDR1 is MDHEN and CDR2 SYDVKM.

This clonotype was seen many times. This chain links TRBV5-1 with TRBJ2-7; the D gene is possibly TRBD1 (6 bases). The ends were cut back, 1 base at V and 2 bases at J, with 10 bases in the middle. Per germline, CDR1 SGHRS and CDR2 YFSETQ. This CDR3 has 14 amino acids. The DNA for the CDR3 is TGCGCCAGCAGCTTGAACAGGGCCCCCTACGAGCAGTACTTC. This translates into CASSLNRAPYEQYF.

At least ten counts were recorded for this clonotype. For the CDR3, the DNA is TGTGCCAGCAGCTTAGCGGGTAGCGGGGAAAGCACAGATACGCAGTATTTT. Translated: CASSLAGSGESTDTQYF. The genes are TRBV7-6 and TRBJ2-3; 8 bases align to TRBD2. The CDR3 loop spans 17 amino acids. Germline values: CDR1 SGHVS, CDR2 FNYEAQ. J lost 0 bases, V lost 0 bases, and 5 bases had no gene match. The full variable domain, completed using reference TRBV7-6 and TRBJ2-3, is GAGVSQSPRYKVTKRGQDVALRCDPISGHVSLYWYRQALGQGPEFLTYFNYEAQQDKSGLPNDRFSAERPEGSISTLTIQRTEQRDSAMYRCASSLAGSGESTDTQYFGPGTRLTVL.

This clonotype was seen many times. V usage is TRBV5-4 and J usage is TRBJ2-7, with 10 bases matching TRBD1. Germline trimming cut 4 bases from V and 4 bases from J; bases unmatched to any gene: 8. CDR1 and CDR2 from the germline V gene are SGHNT and YYREEE (reference sequence). The CDR3 runs to 15 residues. The CDR3 sequence is CASSAGTGEVYEQYF. As DNA, the CDR3 is TGTGCCAGCAGCGCCGGGACAGGGGAGGTTTACGAGCAGTACTTC.

This clonotype was detected ten times or more. The chain's CDR3 is CSARSPDFKETQYF. CDR3 nucleotides: TGCAGTGCTAGATCCCCGGACTTCAAAGAGACCCAGTACTTC. The J gene is TRBJ2-5, the V gene TRBV20-1; D is possibly TRBD2 (5 bases). The germline CDR1 and CDR2 sequences are DFQATT and SNEGSKA (reference sequence). The CDR3 is 14 residues long. With 2 bases removed from V and 3 bases from J, the gap between germline ends came to 13 bases.

This clonotype was seen repeatedly, ten times or more. The DNA of the CDR3 is TGTGCCAGCAGTTTCTGGGAGAACTACGAGCAGTACTTC. This sequence encodes CASSFWENYEQYF. The chain is built from TRBV12-3 or TRBV12-4 and TRBJ2-7, with a tentative D call TRBD2 (5 bases). V lost 3 bases to trimming and J lost 3 bases, with 9 bases between them. The length of the CDR3 is 13 residues.

The sample holds many counts of this clonotype. This chain connects TRBV5-1 to TRBJ1-1; tentatively, D is TRBD1 (5 bases). Trimming shortened V by 2 bases and J by 4 bases, and 12 bases separated the two germline ends. Germline V gives CDR1 SGHRS, CDR2 YFSETQ. The CDR3 is 14 amino acids. The CDR3 DNA sequence: TGCGCCAGCAGCTTTAACGCAGGGAGCACTGAAGCTTTCTTT. This sequence encodes CASSFNAGSTEAFF.

This clonotype was recorded many times. V usage is TRBV20-1 and J usage is TRBJ1-2; TRBD1 matches 7 bases. The CDR3 extends over 13 amino acids. V trimming: 5 bases; J trimming: 7 bases; junction bases outside the gene matches: 10. Germline V gives CDR1 DFQATT, CDR2 SNEGSKA (reference sequence). The CDR3 reads CSALRQGMVGYTF. The CDR3 bases are TGCAGTGCTTTAAGACAGGGAATGGTTGGCTACACCTTC.

This clonotype was seen repeatedly, ten times or more. V is TRBV11-1 and J is TRBJ2-7; D ambiguous. The V gene's germline CDR1 is SGHAT and CDR2 FQDESV (reference sequence). The length of the CDR3 is 12 residues. Trimming took 4 bases from V and 6 from J, leaving 10 bases between them. The DNA of the CDR3 is TGTGCCAGCAGCTATGGTGTTTTCGAGCAGTACTTC. Residues: CASSYGVFEQYF.

The chain carries TRBV12-3 or TRBV12-4 and TRBJ1-1; D possibly corresponds to TRBD1 (5 bases). Trimming left V 5 bases short and J 2 bases short, with 6 bases between. The CDR3 has 12 residues. The CDR3: CASSGQNTEAFF. CDR3 DNA sequence: TGTGCCAGCAGTGGACAAAACACTGAAGCTTTCTTT.

The chain employs TRBV27 and TRBJ1-4; unclear D gene. Looked up from germline, CDR1 is MNHEY and CDR2 is SMNVEV (reference sequence). Trimming took off 1 base at V and 6 bases at J, with 15 bases between the two ends. The CDR3 is made up of 16 amino acids. CDR3 sequence: CASSLFQPTSDEKLFF. As DNA, the CDR3 is TGTGCCAGCAGTTTATTCCAGCCAACCTCCGATGAAAAACTGTTTTTT. The complete variable domain, with remaining parts taken from reference TRBV27 and TRBJ1-4, reads EAQVTQNPRYLITVTGKKLTVTCSQNMNHEYMSWYRQDPGLGLRQIYYSMNVEVTDKGDVPEGYKVSRKEKRNFPLILESPSPNQTSLYFCASSLFQPTSDEKLFFGSGTQLSVL.

This clonotype was seen only a few times. V is TRBV15 and J is TRBJ1-1, with TRBD1 matching 8 bases. V gave up 5 bases and J gave up 2 bases; unmatched junction bases: 13. The germline V gene encodes CDR1 LNHNV and CDR2 YYDKDF (reference sequence). The CDR3 is made up of 17 amino acids. The CDR3 region has the DNA TGTGCCACCAGCTCAAGAGGACAGGGTAAAGGAAACACTGAAGCTTTCTTT. This translates into CATSSRGQGKGNTEAFF.

This clonotype was observed many times. The genes are TRBV12-5 and TRBJ2-3; 10 nucleotides align to TRBD2. The CDR3 sequence is 15 residues long. V lost 4 bases, J lost 8 bases, and 9 bases stayed unmatched. Germline loops: CDR1 LGHNT, CDR2 FRNRAP. DNA for the CDR3: TGTGCTAGTGGTTCCGGGACTAGCGAAGTCGGTACGCAGTATTTT. Its protein is CASGSGTSEVGTQYF.

This clonotype was counted at least ten times. This rearrangement joins TRBV29-1 to TRBJ1-5; 7 nucleotides agree with TRBD1. This CDR3 spans 14 amino acids. Germline CDR1 is SQVTM and CDR2 is ANQGSEA. Here the CDR3 DNA reads TGCAGTATCTCTGGTGGGACAGGCAATCAGCCCCAGCATTTT. Translation: CSISGGTGNQPQHF.

The table lists this clonotype with a few counts. This rearrangement joins TRBV18 to TRBJ2-7; tentatively, D is TRBD1 (6 bases). Germline V CDR1 and CDR2: KGHSH, LQKENI. With 2 bases removed from V and 0 bases from J, the gap between germline ends came to 11 bases. The CDR3 runs 15 residues. CDR3 sequence (DNA): TGTGCCAGCTCACCAGTGGACAGTGACTCCTACGAGCAGTACTTC. It specifies CASSPVDSDSYEQYF.

Ten or more counts support this clonotype. The chain joins TRBV6-2 or TRBV6-3 to TRBJ1-1, with D possibly matching TRBD1 (5 bases). The ends were cut back, 5 bases at V and 5 bases at J, with 9 bases in the middle. CDR1 is MNHEY and CDR2 is SVGEGT in the germline V gene. This CDR3 is 12 amino acids long. The CDR3 region is CASSGTGTEAFF. The CDR3 DNA is TGTGCCAGCAGTGGGACGGGGACTGAAGCTTTCTTT.